These 5 T cell receptor beta chains originate from one sample sequenced in a study of blood T cell repertoires in COVID-19 (TCRdb year 2020). Receptor libraries were prepared by the immunoSEQ multiplex PCR assay. Drawn from immuneACCESS, this table holds only the in-frame rearrangements with V and J called that TCRdb kept. Clones are partly lost; checked studies trace under half to an unresolved V gene and leave the rest unexplained. The sample records 150,000 to 200,000 clones, approximately 80% of which are singletons. Around 5.2% of the sample goes to the ten largest clones. Sequenced material: PBMCs or T cells enriched from blood (not recorded which). Source of these receptors: a woman aged 60-75 years with acute COVID-19.

The V and J genes are TRBV30 and TRBJ1-3; D not resolved. V lost 5 bases, J lost 1 base, and 6 bases lay in between. Germline V gene lookup returns CDR1 GTSNPN and CDR2 SVGIG (reference sequence). The length of the CDR3 is 12 residues. CDR3 coding DNA: TGTGCCTGGGGCGAGTCTGGAAACACCATATATTTT. Amino acid sequence: CAWGESGNTIYF. The complete variable domain, with remaining parts taken from reference TRBV30 and TRBJ1-3, reads SQTIHQWPATLVQPVGSPLSLECTVEGTSNPNLYWYRQAAGRGLQLLFYSVGIGQISSEVPQNLSASRPQDRQFILSSKKLLLSDSGFYLCAWGESGNTIYFGEGSWLTVV.

The gene calls are TRBV7-2 and TRBJ1-2; a possible D gene is TRBD1 (6 bases). In germline, CDR1 is SGHTA, CDR2 FQGNSA. V lost 5 bases and J 7 bases, leaving 14 bases between the germline ends. The CDR3 runs 13 residues. The CDR3 DNA follows: TGTGCCAGCAGCGAGGATGGACAGCTTGGCTACACCTTC. Translating gives CASSEDGQLGYTF.

The V and J genes are TRBV7-2 and TRBJ1-2, with D unclear. CDR1 and CDR2 (germline): SGHTA, FQGNSA. The V gene lost 1 base and the J gene lost 7 bases, with 19 bases spanning the gap. The CDR3 spans 16 residues. The CDR3 protein is CASSLGMAGLEGGYTF. DNA for the CDR3: TGTGCCAGCAGCTTAGGGATGGCGGGTCTTGAGGGTGGCTACACCTTC.

This rearrangement joins TRBV7-2 to TRBJ1-2; no reliable D call. V gave up 0 bases and J gave up 4 bases, with 6 bases separating them. This CDR3 is built from 13 residues. Germline V gene data show CDR1 as SGHTA and CDR2 as FQGNSA. For the CDR3, the DNA is TGTGCCAGCAGCTTAGCGAACAGCTATGGCTACACCTTC. Protein: CASSLANSYGYTF.

For the CDR3, the DNA is TGTGCCAGCAGACAGGGGCAGGCGACGGGAAACACCATATATTTT. Protein sequence: CASRQGQATGNTIYF. The rearrangement uses TRBV7-8 and TRBJ1-3, with 7 bases identical to TRBD1. The CDR3 loop spans 15 amino acids. V dropped 6 bases and J dropped 4; count of bases not matched to a gene: 9. Germline CDR1 SGHVS, CDR2 FQNEAQ.